The 2 T cell receptor beta chains listed next were all sequenced from one sample in a study of T cell responses to AZD1222 COVID-19 vaccine. Clones were read by immunoSEQ multiplex PCR, and TCRdb kept only the in-frame ones, dropping some. This table has roughly 120,000 clones, approximately 89% appearing once. The source was peripheral blood, collected 28 days after the second AZD1222 dose. The source is an adult who received the AZD1222 COVID-19 vaccine.

J is TRBJ1-5 and V is TRBV6-1; D remains ambiguous. V lost 1 base and J lost 7, with 14 bases in between. The CDR3 covers 15 residues. Germline values: CDR1 MNHNS, CDR2 SASEGT. CDR3 protein: CASSEDWPKAQPQHF. In DNA form, the CDR3 reads TGTGCCAGCAGTGAAGATTGGCCCAAGGCACAGCCCCAGCATTTT.

This chain uses TRBV28 with TRBJ1-5; D gene uncertain. The germline gives CDR1 MDHEN, CDR2 SYDVKM. The CDR3 extends over 14 amino acids. Trimming left V 8 bases short and J 10 bases short, with 21 bases between. CDR3 residues: CASHSPTGGIPQHF. The CDR3 nucleotides are TGTGCCAGCCATAGTCCGACCGGCGGCATTCCCCAGCATTTT.